A single T cell receptor beta chain is shown here with its context. Its specificity is not known. The sample originates from a study of T cell responses to AZD1222 COVID-19 vaccine. The CDR3 sequence is 15 residues long. The V gene end was trimmed by 1 base and the J gene end by 7 bases; junction bases not matched to a gene: 5. Looked up from germline, CDR1 is SGHKS and CDR2 is YYEKEE (reference sequence). Study conclusions and caveats: Clonal diversity may have been underestimated in mostly white British donors. Spike-wide vaccine-associated CD4 TCRs dominated at 160-218 and 743-854. Recipients of AZD1222 seropositive at baseline numbered only 5 or 6.

The method was immunoSEQ multiplex PCR; TCRdb's version includes in-frame clones alone and lacks a portion of them. The data contain roughly 120,000 clones, roughly 93% of them seen just once; the ten biggest clones take up roughly 1.6%. The specimen was peripheral blood, collected 28 days after the second AZD1222 dose. This chain joins TRBV5-5 and TRBJ2-2, with 9 bases lining up with TRBD1. This TCR was recovered from an adult who received the AZD1222 COVID-19 vaccine. The CDR3 reads CASSLRTGDDGELFF. CDR3 coding DNA: TGTGCCAGCAGCTTGCGGACAGGGGATGACGGGGAGCTGTTTTTT.